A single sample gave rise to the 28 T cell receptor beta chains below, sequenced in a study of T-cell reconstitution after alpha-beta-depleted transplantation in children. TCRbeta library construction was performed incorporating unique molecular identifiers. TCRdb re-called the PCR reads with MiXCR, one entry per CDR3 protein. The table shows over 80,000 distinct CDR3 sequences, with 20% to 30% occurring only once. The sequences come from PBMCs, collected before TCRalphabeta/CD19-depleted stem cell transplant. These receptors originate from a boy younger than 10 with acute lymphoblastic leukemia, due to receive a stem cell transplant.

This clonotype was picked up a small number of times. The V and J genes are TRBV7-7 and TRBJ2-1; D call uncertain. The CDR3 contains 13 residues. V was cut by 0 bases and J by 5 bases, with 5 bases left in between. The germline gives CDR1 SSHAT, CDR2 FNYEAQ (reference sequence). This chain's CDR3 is CASSLAQDNEQFF. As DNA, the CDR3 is TGTGCCAGCAGCTTAGCCCAGGACAATGAGCAGTTCTTC.

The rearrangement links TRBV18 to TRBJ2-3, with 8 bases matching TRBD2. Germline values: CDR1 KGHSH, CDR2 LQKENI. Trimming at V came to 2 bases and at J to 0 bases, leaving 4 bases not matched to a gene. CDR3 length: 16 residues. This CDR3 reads CASSPGGRPSTDTQYF. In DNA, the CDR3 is TGTGCCAGCTCACCAGGCGGGAGGCCTAGCACAGATACGCAGTATTTT.

This CDR3 reads CASSQGLAGQETQYF. CDR3 sequence (DNA): TGTGCCAGCAGCCAAGGGCTAGCGGGTCAAGAGACCCAGTACTTC. This chain connects TRBV4-2 to TRBJ2-5; TRBD2 matches at 8 bases. V lost 1 base to trimming and J lost 2 bases; unmatched junction nucleotides: 3. CDR1 and CDR2 (germline): LGHNA, YNFKEQ. The CDR3 has 15 residues.

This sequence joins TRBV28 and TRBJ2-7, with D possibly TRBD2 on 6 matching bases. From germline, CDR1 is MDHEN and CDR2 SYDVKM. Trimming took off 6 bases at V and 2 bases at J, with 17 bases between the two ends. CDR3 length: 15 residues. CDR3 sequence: CASSLPRGVPYEQYF. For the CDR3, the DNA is TGTGCCAGCAGCCTCCCTCGCGGGGTACCCTACGAGCAGTACTTC.

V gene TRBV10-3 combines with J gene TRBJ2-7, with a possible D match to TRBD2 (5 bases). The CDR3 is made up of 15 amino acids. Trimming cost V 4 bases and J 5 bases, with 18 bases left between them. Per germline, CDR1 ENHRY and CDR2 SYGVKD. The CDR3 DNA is TGTGCCATCAGTGTGGTTACGCGGGCAGGCCACGAGCAGTACTTC. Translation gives CAISVVTRAGHEQYF.

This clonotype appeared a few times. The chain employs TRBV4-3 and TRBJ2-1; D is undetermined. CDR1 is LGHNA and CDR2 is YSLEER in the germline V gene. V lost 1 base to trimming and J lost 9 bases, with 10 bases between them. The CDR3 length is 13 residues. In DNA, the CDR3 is TGCGCCAGCAGCCAAGTTCCGGGTTCTGAGCAGTTCTTC. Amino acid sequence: CASSQVPGSEQFF.

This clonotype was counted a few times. In nucleotides, the CDR3 is TGCGCCAGCAGCCAGGACAGGGGGCGAAGTGAAAAACTGTTTTTT. Translating gives CASSQDRGRSEKLFF. The chain recombines TRBV5-1 with TRBJ1-4; TRBD1 matches at 11 bases. Looked up from germline, CDR1 is SGHRS and CDR2 is YFSETQ. The trim removed 4 bases at V and 7 bases at J, leaving 6 bases unmatched. The CDR3 is 15 amino acids.

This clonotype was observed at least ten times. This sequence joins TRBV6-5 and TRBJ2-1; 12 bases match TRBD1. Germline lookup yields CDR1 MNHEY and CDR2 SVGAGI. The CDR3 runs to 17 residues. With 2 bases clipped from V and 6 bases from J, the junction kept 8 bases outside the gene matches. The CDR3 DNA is TGTGCCAGCAGTTACCGGAACCCGGGACAGGGGGCCAATGAGCAGTTCTTC. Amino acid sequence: CASSYRNPGQGANEQFF.

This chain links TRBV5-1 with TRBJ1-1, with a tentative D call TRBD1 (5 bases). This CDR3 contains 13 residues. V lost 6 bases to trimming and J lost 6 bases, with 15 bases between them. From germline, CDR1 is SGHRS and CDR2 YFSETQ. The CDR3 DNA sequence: TGCGCCAGCAAGGGGACGGGCGGTTCTGAAGCTTTCTTT. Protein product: CASKGTGGSEAFF.

This CDR3 reads CASSYGYSNQPQHF. The DNA for the CDR3 is TGTGCCAGCAGTTACGGGTATAGCAATCAGCCCCAGCATTTT. The V call is TRBV6-2 or TRBV6-3, the J call TRBJ1-5; D gene ambiguous. CDR1 is MNHEY, CDR2 SVGEGT, per germline. With 2 bases removed from V and 0 bases from J, the gap between germline ends came to 5 bases. CDR3 length: 14 residues.

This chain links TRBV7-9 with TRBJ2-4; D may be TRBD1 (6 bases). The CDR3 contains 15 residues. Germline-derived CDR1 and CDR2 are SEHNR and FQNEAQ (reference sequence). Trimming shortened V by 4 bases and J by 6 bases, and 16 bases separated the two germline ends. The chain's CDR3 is CASSSAGVYTNIQYF. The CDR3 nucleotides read TGTGCCAGCAGCTCTGCAGGGGTCTACACAAACATTCAGTACTTC.

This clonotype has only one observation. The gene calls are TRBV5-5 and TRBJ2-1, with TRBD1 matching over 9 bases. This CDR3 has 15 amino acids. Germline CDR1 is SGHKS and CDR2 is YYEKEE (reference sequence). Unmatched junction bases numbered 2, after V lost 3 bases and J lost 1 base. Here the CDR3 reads CASSSGQGSYNEQFF. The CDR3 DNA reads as TGTGCCAGCAGCTCCGGACAGGGGTCCTACAATGAGCAGTTCTTC.

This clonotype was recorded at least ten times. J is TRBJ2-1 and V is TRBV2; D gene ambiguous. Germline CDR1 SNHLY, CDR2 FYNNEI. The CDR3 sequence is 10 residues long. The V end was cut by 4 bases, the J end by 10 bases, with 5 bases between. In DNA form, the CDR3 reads TGTGCCAGCAGTGGGGTAGAGCAGTTCTTC. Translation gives CASSGVEQFF.

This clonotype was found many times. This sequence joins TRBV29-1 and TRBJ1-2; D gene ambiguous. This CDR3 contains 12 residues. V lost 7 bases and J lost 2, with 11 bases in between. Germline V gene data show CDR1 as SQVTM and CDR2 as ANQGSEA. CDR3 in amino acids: CSARSTNYGYTF. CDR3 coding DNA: TGCAGCGCCCGTAGCACGAACTATGGCTACACCTTC.

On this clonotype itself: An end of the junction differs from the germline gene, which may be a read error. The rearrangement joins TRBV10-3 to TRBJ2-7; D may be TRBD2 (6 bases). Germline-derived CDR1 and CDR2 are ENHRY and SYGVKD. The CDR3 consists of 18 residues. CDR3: CAVSDSSSGTGNFYEQYF. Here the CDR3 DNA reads TGTGCCGTCAGTGACTCGAGCTCCGGGACTGGAAATTTCTACGAGCAGTACTTC.

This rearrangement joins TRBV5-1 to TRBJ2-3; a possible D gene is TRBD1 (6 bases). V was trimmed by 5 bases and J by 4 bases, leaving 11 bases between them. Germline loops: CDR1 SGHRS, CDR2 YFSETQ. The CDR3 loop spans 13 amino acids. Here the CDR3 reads CASRPAGADTQYF. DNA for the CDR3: TGCGCCAGCAGGCCCGCAGGGGCAGATACGCAGTATTTT.

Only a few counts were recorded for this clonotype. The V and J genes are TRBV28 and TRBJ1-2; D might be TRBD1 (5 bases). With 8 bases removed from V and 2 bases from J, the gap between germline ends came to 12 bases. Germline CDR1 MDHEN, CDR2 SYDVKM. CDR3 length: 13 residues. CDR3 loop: CASQSTENYGYTF. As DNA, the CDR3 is TGTGCCAGCCAATCGACAGAGAACTATGGCTACACCTTC.

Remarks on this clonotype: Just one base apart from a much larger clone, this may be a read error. The CDR3 region has the DNA TGTGCCAGCAGACCCCCGGTCAAGCCTCCCTACGAGCAGTACTTC. Encoded protein: CASRPPVKPPYEQYF. The J gene is TRBJ2-7, the V gene TRBV28; D gene unclear. Trimming took off 6 bases at V and 2 bases at J, with 17 bases between the two ends. The CDR3 is 15 residues long. The V gene's germline CDR1 is MDHEN and CDR2 SYDVKM.

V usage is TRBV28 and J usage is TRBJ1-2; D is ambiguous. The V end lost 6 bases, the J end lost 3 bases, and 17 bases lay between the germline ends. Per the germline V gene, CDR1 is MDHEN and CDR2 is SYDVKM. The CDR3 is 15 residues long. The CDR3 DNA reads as TGTGCCAGCAGCCGTATATGGATGGTGGACTATGGCTACACCTTC. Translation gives CASSRIWMVDYGYTF.

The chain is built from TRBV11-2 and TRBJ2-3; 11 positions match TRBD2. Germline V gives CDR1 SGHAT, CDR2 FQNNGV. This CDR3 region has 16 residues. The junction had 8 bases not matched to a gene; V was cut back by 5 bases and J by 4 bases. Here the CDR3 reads CASSMTSGKSADTQYF. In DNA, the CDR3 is TGTGCCAGCAGCATGACTAGCGGGAAATCGGCAGATACGCAGTATTTT.

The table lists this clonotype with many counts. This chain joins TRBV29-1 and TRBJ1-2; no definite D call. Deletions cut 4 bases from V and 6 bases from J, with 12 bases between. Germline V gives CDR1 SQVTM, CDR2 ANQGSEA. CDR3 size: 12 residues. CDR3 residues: CSVAGIRDGYTF. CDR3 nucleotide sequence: TGCAGCGTTGCGGGCATACGGGATGGCTACACCTTC.

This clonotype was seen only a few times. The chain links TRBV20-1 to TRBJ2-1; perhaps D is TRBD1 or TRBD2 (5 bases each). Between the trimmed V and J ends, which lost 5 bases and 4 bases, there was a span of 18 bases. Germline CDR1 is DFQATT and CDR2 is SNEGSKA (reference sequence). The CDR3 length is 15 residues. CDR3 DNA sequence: TGCAGTGCTCCCAATTCCGGGACCTATTACAATGAGCAGTTCTTC. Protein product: CSAPNSGTYYNEQFF.

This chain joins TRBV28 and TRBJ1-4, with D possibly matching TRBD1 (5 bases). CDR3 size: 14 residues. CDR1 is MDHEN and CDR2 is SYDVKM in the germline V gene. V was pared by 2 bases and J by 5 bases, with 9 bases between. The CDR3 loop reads CASSLEGFNEKLFF. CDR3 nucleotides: TGTGCCAGCAGTTTAGAGGGGTTCAATGAAAAACTGTTTTTT.

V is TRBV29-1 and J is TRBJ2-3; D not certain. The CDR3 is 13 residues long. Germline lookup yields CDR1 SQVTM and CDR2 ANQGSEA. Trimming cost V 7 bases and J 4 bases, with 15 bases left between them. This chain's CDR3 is CSALNGQADTQYF. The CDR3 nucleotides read TGCAGCGCCTTGAACGGTCAGGCAGATACGCAGTATTTT.

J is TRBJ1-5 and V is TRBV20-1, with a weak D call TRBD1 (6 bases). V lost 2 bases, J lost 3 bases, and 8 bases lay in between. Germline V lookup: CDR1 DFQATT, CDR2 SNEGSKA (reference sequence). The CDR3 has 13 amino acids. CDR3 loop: CSARRTVNQPQHF. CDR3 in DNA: TGCAGTGCTAGAAGGACAGTCAATCAGCCCCAGCATTTT.

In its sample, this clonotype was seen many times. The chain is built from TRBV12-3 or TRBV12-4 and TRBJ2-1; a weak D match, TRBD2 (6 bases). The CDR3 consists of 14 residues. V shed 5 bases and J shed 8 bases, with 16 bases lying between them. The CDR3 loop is CASSPGTPGDEQFF. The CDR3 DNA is TGTGCCAGCAGTCCGGGGACTCCCGGGGATGAGCAGTTCTTC.

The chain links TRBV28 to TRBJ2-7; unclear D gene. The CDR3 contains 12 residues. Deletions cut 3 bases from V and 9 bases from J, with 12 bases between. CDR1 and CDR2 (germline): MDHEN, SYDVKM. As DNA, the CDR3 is TGTGCCAGCAGTTTCCCCTCAACTGGGCAGTACTTC. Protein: CASSFPSTGQYF.

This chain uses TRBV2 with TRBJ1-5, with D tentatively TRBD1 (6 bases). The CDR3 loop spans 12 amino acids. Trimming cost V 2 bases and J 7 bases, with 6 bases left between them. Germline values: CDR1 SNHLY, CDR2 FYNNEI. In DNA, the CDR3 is TGTGCCAGCAGTGAAAGGGGGCAGCCCCAGCATTTT. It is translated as CASSERGQPQHF.